Here is one T cell receptor (beta chain) with its context. Which antigen it targets is not known. No per-base quality is available; no much larger clone lies one base away. Genomic DNA was extracted from sorted cells for sequencing of the TCRbeta CDR3 region. The immunoSEQ Assay was used for sequencing of TCRbeta CDR3 regions. As stored in TCRdb, this immuneACCESS dataset retains in-frame rearrangements with V and J assigned. A fraction of the clones does not appear; measured against another copy, unresolved V genes explain less than half of the discrepancy, and the remainder lacks a known reason. This sample holds about 67,000 clones; 80% to 90% were observed only once. Jointly, the top ten make up around 2.4% of the sample. The data were taken from a study of OX40 agonist ivuxolimab in advanced cancers. About the investigation overall: Ivuxolimab was a fully human IgG2 agonistic monoclonal antibody targeting the costimulatory receptor OX40 (CD134). Intravenous ivuxolimab was administered to patients every 2 weeks at six dose levels: 0.01, 0.1, 0.3, 1.5, 3 and 10 mg/kg. Among the approximately 54 dose-escalation patients, around 19 had hepatocellular carcinoma, 15 or so melanoma, 9 renal cell carcinoma and 9 head and neck cancer. In the dose-escalation cohort, around four fifths of patients were male, and the mean age was approximately 64 years, with a range of roughly 23 to 85. Prior anti-PD-1, anti-PD-L1 or anti-CTLA-4 therapy was permitted, and 35% to 40% of dose-escalation patients had received checkpoint inhibitors. Partial responses occurred in three dose-escalation patients: two with cutaneous melanoma and one with hepatocellular carcinoma. Peripheral TCRbeta sequencing aimed to test whether ivuxolimab altered TCR sequence diversity and caused clonal T-cell expansion. The paper covers the monotherapy dose-escalation part of the phase I ivuxolimab trial, which included N ≈ 52 patients.

The trial excluded patients who had a history of autoimmune disease or were on systemic immunosuppression. Peripheral blood for TCR sequencing was drawn from every dose cohort at baseline, at cycle 4 day 1 and at cycle 7 day 1. The samples were drawn from a first-in-human, open-label, multicenter phase I dose-escalation trial of ivuxolimab. Adults with locally advanced or metastatic melanoma, renal cell, hepatocellular, or head and neck squamous cell carcinoma were enrolled in the trial. Before TCR sequencing, CD4+ and CD8+ T cells were separately sorted from peripheral blood. The CDR3 goes from the cysteine to the phenylalanine over 14 residues. The sequence is cut down to CDR3 DNA, 42 bases in frame from base 1. The CDR1 and CDR2 encoded by the germline V gene are SGHRS and YFSETQ. Study-wide findings and limitations: The antigen specificity of the peripheral T cells that underwent clonal expansion was not determined. After ivuxolimab, CD8+ T cells had more expanded clones than CD4+ T cells on average. At doses from 0.1 to 3.0 mg/kg, clonal expansion was seen in both CD4+ and CD8+ blood T cells between baseline and week 6. In partial responders in the 0.1-3.0 mg/kg groups, normalized peripheral clonal expansion was found to be among the lowest, especially among CD8+ T cells. Low levels of normalized T-cell clonal expansion were also seen in some patients who did not respond.

Material: CD4+ or CD8+ T cells sorted from blood, obtained in a trial of the OX40 agonist ivuxolimab. This receptor was identified in an adult with an advanced solid tumor such as melanoma, head and neck, liver or kidney cancer. This receptor chain uses TRBV5-1 and TRBJ2-5; 7 bases in the junction line up with TRBD1. The J call may be mistaken, given a closer DNA end match to TRBJ2-7. The DNA is as follows: TGCGCCAGCAAGGGACAGACCCTCTCCTACGAGCAGTACTTC. It translates as CASKGQTLSYEQYF.